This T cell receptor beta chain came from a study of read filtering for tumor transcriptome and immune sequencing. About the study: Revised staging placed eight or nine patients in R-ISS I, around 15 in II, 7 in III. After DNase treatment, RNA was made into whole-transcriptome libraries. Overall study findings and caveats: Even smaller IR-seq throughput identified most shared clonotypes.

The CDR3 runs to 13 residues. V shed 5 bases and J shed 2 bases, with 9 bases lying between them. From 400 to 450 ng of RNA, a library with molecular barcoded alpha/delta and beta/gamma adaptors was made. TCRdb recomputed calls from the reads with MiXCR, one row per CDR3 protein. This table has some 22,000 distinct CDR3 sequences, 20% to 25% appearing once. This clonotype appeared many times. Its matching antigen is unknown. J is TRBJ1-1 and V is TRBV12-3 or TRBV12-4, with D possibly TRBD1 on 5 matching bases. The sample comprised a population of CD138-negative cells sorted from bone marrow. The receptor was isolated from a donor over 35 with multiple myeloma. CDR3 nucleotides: TGTGCCAGCAGTGCCCAGGGTAACACTGAAGCTTTCTTT. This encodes CASSAQGNTEAFF.